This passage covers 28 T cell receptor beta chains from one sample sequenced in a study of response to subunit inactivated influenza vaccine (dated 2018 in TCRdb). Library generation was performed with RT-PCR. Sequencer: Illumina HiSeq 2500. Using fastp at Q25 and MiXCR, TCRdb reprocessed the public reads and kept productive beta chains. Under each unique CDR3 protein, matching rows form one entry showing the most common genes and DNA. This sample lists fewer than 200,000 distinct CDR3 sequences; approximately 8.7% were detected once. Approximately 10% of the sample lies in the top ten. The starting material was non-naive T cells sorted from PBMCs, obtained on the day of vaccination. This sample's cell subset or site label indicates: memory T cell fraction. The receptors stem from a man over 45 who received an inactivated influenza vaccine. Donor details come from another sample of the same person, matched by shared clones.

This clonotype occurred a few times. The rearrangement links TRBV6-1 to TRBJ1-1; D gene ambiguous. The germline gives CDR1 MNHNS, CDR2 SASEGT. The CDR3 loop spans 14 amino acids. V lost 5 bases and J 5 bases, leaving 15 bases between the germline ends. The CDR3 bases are TGTGCCAGCAGTACCCCCGGGCGAGAGACTGAAGCTTTCTTT. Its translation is CASSTPGRETEAFF.

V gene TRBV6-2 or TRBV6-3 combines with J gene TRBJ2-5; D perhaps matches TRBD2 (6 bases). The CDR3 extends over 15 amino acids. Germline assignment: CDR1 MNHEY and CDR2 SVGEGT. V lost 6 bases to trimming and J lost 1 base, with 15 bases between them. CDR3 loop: CASRPPRGIQETQYF. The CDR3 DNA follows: TGTGCCAGCAGGCCTCCCCGCGGGATCCAAGAGACCCAGTACTTC.

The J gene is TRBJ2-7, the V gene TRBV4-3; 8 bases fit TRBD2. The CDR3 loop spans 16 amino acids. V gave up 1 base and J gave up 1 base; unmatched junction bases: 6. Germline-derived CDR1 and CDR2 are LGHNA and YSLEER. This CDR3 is CASSQVYGGVSYEQYF. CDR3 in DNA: TGCGCCAGCAGCCAAGTCTACGGGGGGGTATCCTACGAGCAGTACTTC.

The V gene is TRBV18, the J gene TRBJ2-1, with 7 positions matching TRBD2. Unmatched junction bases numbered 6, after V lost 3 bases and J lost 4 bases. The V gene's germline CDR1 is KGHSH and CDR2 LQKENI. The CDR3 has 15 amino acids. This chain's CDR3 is CASSPGLADYNEQFF. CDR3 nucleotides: TGTGCCAGCTCACCCGGGCTAGCGGATTACAATGAGCAGTTCTTC.

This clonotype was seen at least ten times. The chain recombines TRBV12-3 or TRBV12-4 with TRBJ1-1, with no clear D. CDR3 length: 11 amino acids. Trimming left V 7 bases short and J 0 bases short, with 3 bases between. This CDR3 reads CASIMNTEAFF. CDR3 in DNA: TGTGCCAGCATTATGAACACTGAAGCTTTCTTT.

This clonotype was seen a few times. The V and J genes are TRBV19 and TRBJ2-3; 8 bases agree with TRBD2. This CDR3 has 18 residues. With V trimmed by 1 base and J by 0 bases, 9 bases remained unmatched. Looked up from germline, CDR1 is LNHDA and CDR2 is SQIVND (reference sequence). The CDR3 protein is CASSIGRASGRSTDTQYF. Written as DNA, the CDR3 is TGTGCCAGTAGTATAGGCCGGGCTAGCGGGCGTAGCACAGATACGCAGTATTTT.

For the CDR3, the DNA is TGTGCCAGCAGTTACTGGACTAGCGGGAATCCCGGGGAGCTGTTTTTT. Its translation: CASSYWTSGNPGELFF. The gene calls are TRBV6-5 and TRBJ2-2; the match to TRBD2 covers 12 bases. The CDR3 covers 16 residues. Germline loops: CDR1 MNHEY, CDR2 SVGAGI. V was pared by 1 base and J by 6 bases, with 3 bases of the junction left unmatched.

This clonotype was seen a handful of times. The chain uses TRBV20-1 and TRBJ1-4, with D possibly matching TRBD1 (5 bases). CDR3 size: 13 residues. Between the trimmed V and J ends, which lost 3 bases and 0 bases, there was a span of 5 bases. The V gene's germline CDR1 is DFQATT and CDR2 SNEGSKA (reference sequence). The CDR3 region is CSARGATNEKLFF. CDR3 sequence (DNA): TGCAGTGCTAGGGGGGCAACTAATGAAAAACTGTTTTTT.

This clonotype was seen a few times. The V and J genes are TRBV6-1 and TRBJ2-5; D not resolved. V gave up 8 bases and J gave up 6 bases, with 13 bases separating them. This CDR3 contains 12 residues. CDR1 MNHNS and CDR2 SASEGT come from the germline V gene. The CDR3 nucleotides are TGTGCCAGCCGAGATAATCTGAAGACCCAGTACTTC. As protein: CASRDNLKTQYF.

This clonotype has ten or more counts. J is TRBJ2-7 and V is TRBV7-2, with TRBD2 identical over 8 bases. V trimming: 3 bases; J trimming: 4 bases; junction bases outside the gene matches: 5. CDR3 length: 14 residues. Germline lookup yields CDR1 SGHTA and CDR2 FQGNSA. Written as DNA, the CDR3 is TGTGCCAGCAGCTTTCCGGGAGGGATATACGAGCAGTACTTC. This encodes CASSFPGGIYEQYF.

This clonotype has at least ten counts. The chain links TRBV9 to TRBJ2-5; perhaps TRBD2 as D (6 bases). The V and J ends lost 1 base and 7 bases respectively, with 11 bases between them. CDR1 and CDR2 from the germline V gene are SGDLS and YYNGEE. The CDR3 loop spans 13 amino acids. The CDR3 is CASSVRQEGTQYF. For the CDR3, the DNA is TGTGCCAGCAGCGTACGCCAGGAGGGGACCCAGTACTTC.

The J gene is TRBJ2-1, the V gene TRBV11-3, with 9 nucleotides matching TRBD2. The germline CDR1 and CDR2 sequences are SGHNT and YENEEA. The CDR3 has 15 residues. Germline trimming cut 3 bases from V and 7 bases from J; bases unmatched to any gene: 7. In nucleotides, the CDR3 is TGTGCCAGCAGCTTCTCGGCGGGAGGGGTAAATGAGCAGTTCTTC. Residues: CASSFSAGGVNEQFF.

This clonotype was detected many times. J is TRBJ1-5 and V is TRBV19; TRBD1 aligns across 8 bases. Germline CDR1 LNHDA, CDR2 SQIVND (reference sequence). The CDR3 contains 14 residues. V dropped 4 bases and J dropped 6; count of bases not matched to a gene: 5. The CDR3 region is CASSTTGGGQPQHF. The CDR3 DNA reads TGTGCCAGTAGTACCACAGGGGGGGGTCAGCCCCAGCATTTT. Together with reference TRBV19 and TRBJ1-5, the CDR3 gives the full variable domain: DGGITQSPKYLFRKEGQNVTLSCEQNLNHDAMYWYRQDPGQGLRLIYYSQIVNDFQKGDIAEGYSVSREKKESFPLTVTSAQKNPTAFYLCASSTTGGGQPQHFGDGTRLSIL.

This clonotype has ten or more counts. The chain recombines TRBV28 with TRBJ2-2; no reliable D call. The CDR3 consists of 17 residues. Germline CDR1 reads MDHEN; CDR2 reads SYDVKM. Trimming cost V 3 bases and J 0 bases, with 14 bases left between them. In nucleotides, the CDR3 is TGTGCCAGCAGTTTTGTCTTAGGTCGATCGAACACCGGGGAGCTGTTTTTT. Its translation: CASSFVLGRSNTGELFF.

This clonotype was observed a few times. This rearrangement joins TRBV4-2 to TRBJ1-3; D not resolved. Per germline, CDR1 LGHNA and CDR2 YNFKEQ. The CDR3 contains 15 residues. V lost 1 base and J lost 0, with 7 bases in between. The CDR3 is CASSQGISSGNTIYF. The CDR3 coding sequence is TGTGCCAGCAGCCAAGGGATAAGCTCTGGAAACACCATATATTTT.

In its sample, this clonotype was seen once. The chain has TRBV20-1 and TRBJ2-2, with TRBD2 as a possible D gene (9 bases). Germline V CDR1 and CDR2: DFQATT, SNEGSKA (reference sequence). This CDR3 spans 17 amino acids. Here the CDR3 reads CCASGNRAGGFPGELFF. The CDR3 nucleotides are TGCTGCGCTAGCGGGAACCGGGCAGGGGGCTTCCCCGGGGAGCTGTTTTTT.

CDR3 amino acids: CASSPRTGRTQETQYF. CDR3 nucleotide sequence: TGTGCCAGTTCCCCCCGGACGGGACGGACCCAAGAGACCCAGTACTTC. The chain links TRBV6-2 or TRBV6-3 to TRBJ2-5, with D perhaps matching TRBD1 or TRBD2 (5 bases each). The V gene lost 9 bases and the J gene lost 1 base, with 21 bases spanning the gap. Per the germline V gene, CDR1 is MNHEY and CDR2 is SVGEGT. The CDR3 has 16 amino acids.

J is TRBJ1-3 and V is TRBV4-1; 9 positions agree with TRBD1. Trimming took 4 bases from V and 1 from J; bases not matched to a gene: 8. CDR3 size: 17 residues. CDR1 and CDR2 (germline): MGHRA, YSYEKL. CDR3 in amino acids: CASSRGGQGMSGNTIYF. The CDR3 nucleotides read TGCGCCAGCAGCCGAGGAGGACAGGGGATGTCTGGAAACACCATATATTTT.

CDR3: CAISAPDSTDTQYF. The CDR3 region has the DNA TGTGCCATCAGTGCGCCAGACAGCACAGATACGCAGTATTTT. The chain recombines TRBV10-3 with TRBJ2-3; D gene ambiguous. The CDR3 length is 14 residues. The V gene lost 4 bases and the J gene lost 0 bases, with 8 bases spanning the gap. The germline CDR1 and CDR2 sequences are ENHRY and SYGVKD.

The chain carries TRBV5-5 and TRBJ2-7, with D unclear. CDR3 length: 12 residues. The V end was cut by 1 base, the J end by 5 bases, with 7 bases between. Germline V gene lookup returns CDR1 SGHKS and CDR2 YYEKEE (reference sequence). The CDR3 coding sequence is TGTGCCAGCAGCTTGTATGGGAACGAGCAGTACTTC. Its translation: CASSLYGNEQYF.

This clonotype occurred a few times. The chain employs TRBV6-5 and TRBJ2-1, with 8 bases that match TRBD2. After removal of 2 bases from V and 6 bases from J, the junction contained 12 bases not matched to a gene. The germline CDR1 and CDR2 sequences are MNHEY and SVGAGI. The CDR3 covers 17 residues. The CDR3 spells CASSYGGSGSEGNEQFF. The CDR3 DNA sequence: TGTGCCAGCAGTTACGGGGGGAGCGGGAGCGAGGGCAATGAGCAGTTCTTC.

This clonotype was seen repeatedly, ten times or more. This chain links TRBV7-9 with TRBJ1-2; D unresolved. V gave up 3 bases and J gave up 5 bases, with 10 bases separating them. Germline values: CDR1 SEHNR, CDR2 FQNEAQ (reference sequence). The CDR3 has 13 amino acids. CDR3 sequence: CASSLASEYGYTF. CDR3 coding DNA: TGTGCCAGCAGCTTGGCGAGCGAATATGGCTACACCTTC.

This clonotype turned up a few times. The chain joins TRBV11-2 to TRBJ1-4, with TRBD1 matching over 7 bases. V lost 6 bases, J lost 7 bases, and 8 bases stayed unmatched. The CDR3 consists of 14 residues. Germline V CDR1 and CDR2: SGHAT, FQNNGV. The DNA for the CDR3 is TGTGCCAGCAGGCCGACAGGGTCTCGTGAAAAACTGTTTTTT. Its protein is CASRPTGSREKLFF.

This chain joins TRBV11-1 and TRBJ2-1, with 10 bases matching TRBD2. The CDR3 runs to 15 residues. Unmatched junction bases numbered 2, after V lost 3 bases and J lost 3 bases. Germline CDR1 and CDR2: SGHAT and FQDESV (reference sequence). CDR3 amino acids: CASSFSGRRYNEQFF. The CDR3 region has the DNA TGTGCCAGCAGCTTTAGCGGGAGGCGCTACAATGAGCAGTTCTTC.

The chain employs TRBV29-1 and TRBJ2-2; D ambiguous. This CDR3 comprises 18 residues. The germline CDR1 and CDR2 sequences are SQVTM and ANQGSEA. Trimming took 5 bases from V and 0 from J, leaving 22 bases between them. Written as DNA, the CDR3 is TGCAGCGTTTCGAGGAAAGGCCACACAGTGACGAACACCGGGGAGCTGTTTTTT. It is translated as CSVSRKGHTVTNTGELFF.

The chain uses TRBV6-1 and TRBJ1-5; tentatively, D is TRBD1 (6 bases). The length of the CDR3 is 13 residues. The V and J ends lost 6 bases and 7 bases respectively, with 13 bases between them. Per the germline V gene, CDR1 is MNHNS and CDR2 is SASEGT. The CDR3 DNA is TGTGCCAGCAGAGCCGGGGGCGGGCAGCCCCAGCATTTT. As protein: CASRAGGGQPQHF.

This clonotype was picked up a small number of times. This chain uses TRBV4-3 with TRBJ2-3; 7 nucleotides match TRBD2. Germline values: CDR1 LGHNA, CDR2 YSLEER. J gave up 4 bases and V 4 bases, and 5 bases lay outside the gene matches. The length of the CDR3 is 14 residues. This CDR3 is CASSPREDADTQYF. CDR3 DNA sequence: TGCGCCAGCAGCCCCCGGGAGGACGCAGATACGCAGTATTTT.

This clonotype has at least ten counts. The CDR3 spells CASSQARSRVTRNTEAFF. The CDR3 nucleotides are TGCGCCAGCAGCCAAGCAAGAAGTAGGGTAACCAGGAACACTGAAGCTTTCTTT. The rearrangement links TRBV4-3 to TRBJ1-1; D unclear. Trimming removed 1 base at V and 1 base at J, with 19 bases between. The CDR3 is 18 residues long. Germline loops: CDR1 LGHNA, CDR2 YSLEER.